The rows below give T cell receptor beta chains drawn from one sample of a study of response to subunit inactivated influenza vaccine. In TCRdb, the RT-PCR reads were re-called with MiXCR into one record per CDR3 protein. The table shows around 200,000 distinct CDR3 sequences, with 9.2% occurring only once. The sequences come from non-naive T cells sorted from PBMCs, collected on the day of vaccination. All receptors come from a man aged 50-59 years who received an inactivated influenza vaccine. Both conserved end residues are part of each CDR3. Fields, in order: J gene, D gene, CDR3 length, V gene, CDR3 protein. D genes are given only for firm matches.

j_call: TRBJ2-7
d_call: -
cdr3_length: 13
v_call: TRBV4-2
cdr3_aa: CASSQDGVYEQYF

j_call: TRBJ1-6
d_call: -
cdr3_length: 15
v_call: TRBV7-8
cdr3_aa: CASSLSGIYNSPLHF

j_call: TRBJ2-3
d_call: TRBD1
cdr3_length: 15
v_call: TRBV18
cdr3_aa: CASSRGGQVTDTQYF

j_call: TRBJ2-4
d_call: TRBD2
cdr3_length: 17
v_call: TRBV7-3
cdr3_aa: CASSLIPAGVAKNIQYF

j_call: TRBJ2-7
d_call: TRBD1
cdr3_length: 16
v_call: TRBV28
cdr3_aa: CASSFERTGVAYEQYF

j_call: TRBJ1-1
d_call: -
cdr3_length: 14
v_call: TRBV5-1
cdr3_aa: CASSRDAMNTEAFF

j_call: TRBJ2-5
d_call: -
cdr3_length: 15
v_call: TRBV20-1
cdr3_aa: CSARPDLPYQETQYF

j_call: TRBJ2-3
d_call: -
cdr3_length: 12
v_call: TRBV20-1
cdr3_aa: CSARLADDTQYF

j_call: TRBJ2-5
d_call: -
cdr3_length: 14
v_call: TRBV28
cdr3_aa: CASSYLTGRETQYF

j_call: TRBJ2-3
d_call: -
cdr3_length: 14
v_call: TRBV29-1
cdr3_aa: CSVAQWDRTDTQYF

j_call: TRBJ2-3
d_call: TRBD2
cdr3_length: 13
v_call: TRBV29-1
cdr3_aa: CSAKGTSRDTQYF

j_call: TRBJ1-5
d_call: -
cdr3_length: 14
v_call: TRBV29-1
cdr3_aa: CSVSDSNSNQPQHF

j_call: TRBJ2-3
d_call: -
cdr3_length: 19
v_call: TRBV2
cdr3_aa: CASSPSRYRRLGWSDTQYF

j_call: TRBJ2-3
d_call: -
cdr3_length: 14
v_call: TRBV28
cdr3_aa: CASLAASSTDTQYF

j_call: TRBJ2-7
d_call: -
cdr3_length: 14
v_call: TRBV5-1
cdr3_aa: CASSLGPGAYEQYF